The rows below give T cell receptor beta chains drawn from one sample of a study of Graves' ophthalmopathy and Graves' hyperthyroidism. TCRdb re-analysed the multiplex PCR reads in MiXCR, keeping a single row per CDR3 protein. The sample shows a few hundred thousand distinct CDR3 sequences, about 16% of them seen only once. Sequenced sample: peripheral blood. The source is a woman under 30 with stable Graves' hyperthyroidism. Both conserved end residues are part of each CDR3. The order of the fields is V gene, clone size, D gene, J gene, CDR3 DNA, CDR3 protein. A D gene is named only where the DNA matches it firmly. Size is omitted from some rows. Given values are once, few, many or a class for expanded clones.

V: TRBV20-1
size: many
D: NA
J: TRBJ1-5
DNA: TGCAGTGCTAGAGATAGACGGGGAAATCAGCCCCAGCATTTT
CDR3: CSARDRRGNQPQHF

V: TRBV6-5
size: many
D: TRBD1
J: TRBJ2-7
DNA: TGTGCCAGCAGTTACAAGTTTGACAGGGCCTACGAGCAGTACTTC
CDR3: CASSYKFDRAYEQYF

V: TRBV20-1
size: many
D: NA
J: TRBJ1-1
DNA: TGCAGTGCTAGACCTCTAACGGGCACTGAAGCTTTCTTT
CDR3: CSARPLTGTEAFF

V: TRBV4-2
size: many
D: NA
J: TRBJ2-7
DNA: TGTGCCAGCAGCCAAGGAGGACTCAGGGGACGGCACGAGCAGTACTTC
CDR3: CASSQGGLRGRHEQYF

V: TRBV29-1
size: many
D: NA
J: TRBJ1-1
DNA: TGCAGCGTGGGGCTGGCCATGAACACTGAAGCTTTCTTT
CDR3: CSVGLAMNTEAFF

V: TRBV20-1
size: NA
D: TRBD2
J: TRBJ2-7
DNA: TGCAGTGCTGACCAGGCGGGGGGGACCTACGAGCAGTACTTC
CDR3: CSADQAGGTYEQYF

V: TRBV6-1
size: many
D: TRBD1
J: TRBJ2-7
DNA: TGTGCTACCGACTCGGGACAGAGCTCCTACGAGCAGTACTTC
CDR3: CATDSGQSSYEQYF

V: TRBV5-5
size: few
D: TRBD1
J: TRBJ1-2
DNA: TGTGCCAGCAGCCTCCACCGGACAGGGGTAGTGAGGTACACCTTC
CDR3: CASSLHRTGVVRYTF

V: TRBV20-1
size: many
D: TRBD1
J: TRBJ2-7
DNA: TGCAGTGCTAGAGGGTGGACAGGGGGTCTCCACGAGCAGTACTTC
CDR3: CSARGWTGGLHEQYF

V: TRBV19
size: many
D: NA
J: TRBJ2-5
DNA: TGTGCCAGTAGTATAGCACCAGGAGAGACCCAGTACTTC
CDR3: CASSIAPGETQYF

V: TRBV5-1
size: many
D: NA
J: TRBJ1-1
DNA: TGCGCCAGCAGCTTAGCCGCAAAGAACACTGAAGCTTTCTTT
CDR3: CASSLAAKNTEAFF

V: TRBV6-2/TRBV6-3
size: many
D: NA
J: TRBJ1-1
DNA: TGTGCCAGCAGTTATATTGGGGCTGAAGCTTTCTTT
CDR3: CASSYIGAEAFF

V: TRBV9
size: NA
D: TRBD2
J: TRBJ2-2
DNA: TGTGCCAGCAGCGTAGGACTAGCTCATAACACCGGGGAGCTGTTTTTT
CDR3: CASSVGLAHNTGELFF

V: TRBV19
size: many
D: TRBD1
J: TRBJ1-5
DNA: TGTGCCAGTAGTCTTCGGACAGGGTATCAGCCCCAGCATTTT
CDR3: CASSLRTGYQPQHF

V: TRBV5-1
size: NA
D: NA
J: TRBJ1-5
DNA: TGCGCCAGCAGCTTGGAGGGGGGTTTGGGTCAGCCCCAGCATTTT
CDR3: CASSLEGGLGQPQHF

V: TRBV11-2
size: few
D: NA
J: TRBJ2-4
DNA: TGTGCCAGCAGCTCCCTCCAGGGAACTTTAGCCAAAAACATTCAGTACTTC
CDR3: CASSSLQGTLAKNIQYF

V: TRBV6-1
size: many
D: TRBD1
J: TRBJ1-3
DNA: TGTGCCAGCTCGGGGGGACAGGTCCTCCCTGGAAACACCATATATTTT
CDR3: CASSGGQVLPGNTIYF

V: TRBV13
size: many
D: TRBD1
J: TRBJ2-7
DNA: TGTGCCAGCAGCGTGTGGACAGGGTCCGACGAGCAGTACTTC
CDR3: CASSVWTGSDEQYF

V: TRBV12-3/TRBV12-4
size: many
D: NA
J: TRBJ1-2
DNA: TGTGCCAGCAGTTCACCGCTCGGGTTGGCGAGGGATGGCTACACCTTC
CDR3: CASSSPLGLARDGYTF

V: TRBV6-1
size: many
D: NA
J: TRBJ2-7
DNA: TGTGCCAGCAGGGACGTGACTTTTTACGAGCAGTACTTC
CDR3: CASRDVTFYEQYF

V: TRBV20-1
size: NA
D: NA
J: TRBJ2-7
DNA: TGCAGTGCTAAAAGGGGAAAGGGCTACGAGCAGTACTTC
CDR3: CSAKRGKGYEQYF

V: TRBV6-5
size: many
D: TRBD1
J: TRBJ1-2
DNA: TGTGCCAGCAGTTTAACAGGGGAAGGCTACACCTTC
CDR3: CASSLTGEGYTF

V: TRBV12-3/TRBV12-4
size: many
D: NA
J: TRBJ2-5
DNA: TGTGCCAGCAGAAGGACAGTGGAGACCCAGTACTTC
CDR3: CASRRTVETQYF

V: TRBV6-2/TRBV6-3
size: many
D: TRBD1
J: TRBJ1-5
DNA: TGTGCCACCAACAGGGGAAATCAGCCCCAGCATTTT
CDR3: CATNRGNQPQHF

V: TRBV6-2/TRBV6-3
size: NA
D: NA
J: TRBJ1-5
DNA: TGTTCCAGCAGCGCGGCCGGAGGTCAGCCCCAGCATTTT
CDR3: CSSSAAGGQPQHF

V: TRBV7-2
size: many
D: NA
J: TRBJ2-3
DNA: TGTGCCAGCAGCTACCCCCCTAGCTTAGATACGCAGTATTTT
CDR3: CASSYPPSLDTQYF

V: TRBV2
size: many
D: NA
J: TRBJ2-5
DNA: TGTGCCAGCAGTCTGCGGGGATATGAGGAGACCCAGTACTTC
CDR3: CASSLRGYEETQYF

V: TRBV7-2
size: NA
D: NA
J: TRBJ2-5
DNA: TGTGCCAGCAGCTCGAATGTGGGGGCCCAGTACTTC
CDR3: CASSSNVGAQYF

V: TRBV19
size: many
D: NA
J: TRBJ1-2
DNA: TGTGCCAGTAGTATCCAAACGGGCCACATAAACTATGGCTACACCTTC
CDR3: CASSIQTGHINYGYTF

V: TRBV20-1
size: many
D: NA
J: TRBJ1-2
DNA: TGCAGTGCTAGAGATCATGACAGACCCTATGGCTACACCTTC
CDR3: CSARDHDRPYGYTF

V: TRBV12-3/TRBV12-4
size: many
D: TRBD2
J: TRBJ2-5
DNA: TGTGCCAGCAGAACTAGCGGCCAAGAGACCCAGTACTTC
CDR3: CASRTSGQETQYF

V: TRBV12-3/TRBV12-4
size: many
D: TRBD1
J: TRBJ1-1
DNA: TGTGCCAGCAGTTCAGGACAGGGGGCCACTGAAGCTTTCTTT
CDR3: CASSSGQGATEAFF

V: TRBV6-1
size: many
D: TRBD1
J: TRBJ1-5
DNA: TGTGCCAGCAGTACGGGGACAGCAGTAGATCAGCCCCAGCATTTT
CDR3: CASSTGTAVDQPQHF

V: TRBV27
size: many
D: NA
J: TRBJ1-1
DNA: TGTGCCAGCAGGGTAAGCACCCTGACAGGCACTGAAGCTTTCTTT
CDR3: CASRVSTLTGTEAFF

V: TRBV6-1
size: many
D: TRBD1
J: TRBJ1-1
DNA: TGTGCCAGCAACGGACAGGGTGGGACTGAAGCTTTCTTT
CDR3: CASNGQGGTEAFF

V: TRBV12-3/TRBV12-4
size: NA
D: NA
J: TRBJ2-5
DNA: TGTGCCAGCAGCCTACCGGTTCTGGGGAAGGAAGAGACCCAGTACTTC
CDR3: CASSLPVLGKEETQYF

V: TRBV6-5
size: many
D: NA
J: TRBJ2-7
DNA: TGTGCCAGCAGTCGGGGGGCCCACTACGAGCAGTACTTC
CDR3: CASSRGAHYEQYF

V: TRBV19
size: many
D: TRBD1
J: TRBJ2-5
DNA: TGTGCCAGTCACAGGGGGCGAAAAGAGACCCAGTACTTC
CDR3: CASHRGRKETQYF

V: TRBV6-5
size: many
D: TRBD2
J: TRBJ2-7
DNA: TGTGCCAGCAGCACCGGGACTAGCGGGGGTGGGCAGTACTTC
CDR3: CASSTGTSGGGQYF

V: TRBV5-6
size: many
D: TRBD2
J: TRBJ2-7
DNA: TGTGCCAGCAGCTTGGGCCAGCGGGGCTACGAGCAGTACTTC
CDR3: CASSLGQRGYEQYF

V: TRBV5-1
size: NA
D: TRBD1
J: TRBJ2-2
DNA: TGCGCCAGCTGCTGGGACAGCAACACCGGGGAGCTGTTTTTT
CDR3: CASCWDSNTGELFF

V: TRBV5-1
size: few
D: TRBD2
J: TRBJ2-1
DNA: TGCGCCAGCAGCTCCCTACTAGCGGGGGGCATGATCTCCTACAATGAGCAGTTCTTC
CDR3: CASSSLLAGGMISYNEQFF

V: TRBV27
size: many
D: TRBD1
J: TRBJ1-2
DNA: TGTGCCAGCAGCGCGGGACAGGGGAGCTATGGCTACACCTTC
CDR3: CASSAGQGSYGYTF

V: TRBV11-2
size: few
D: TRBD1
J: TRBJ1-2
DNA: TGTGCCAGCAGCTTAACAGGGGAGGGCTATGGCTACACCTTC
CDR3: CASSLTGEGYGYTF

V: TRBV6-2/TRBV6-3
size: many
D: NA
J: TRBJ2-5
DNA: TGTGCCAGCAGTCAAGGGATGTGGAATAAAGAGACCCAGTACTTC
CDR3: CASSQGMWNKETQYF

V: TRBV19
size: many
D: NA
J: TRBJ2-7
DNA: TGTGCCAGCAGCATAGGGCAGGGCTACGAGCAGTACTTC
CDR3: CASSIGQGYEQYF

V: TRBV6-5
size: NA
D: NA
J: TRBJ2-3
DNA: TGTGCCAGCAGTTATCTGAGTGAGAGCACAGATACGCAGTATTTT
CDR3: CASSYLSESTDTQYF

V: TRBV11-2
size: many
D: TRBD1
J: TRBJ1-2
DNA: TGTGCCAGCAGCTTCACCGTCCGGGACAGGGGGCGACTTGGCTACACCTTC
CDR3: CASSFTVRDRGRLGYTF

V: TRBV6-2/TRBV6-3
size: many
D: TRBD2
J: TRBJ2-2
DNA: TGTGCCAGCAGCGAAGAGGGACTAGGGTCCGGGGAGCTGTTTTTT
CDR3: CASSEEGLGSGELFF

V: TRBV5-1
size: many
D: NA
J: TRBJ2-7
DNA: TGCGCCAGCAGCTTGGTCGCTTCTTACGAGCAGTACTTC
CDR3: CASSLVASYEQYF

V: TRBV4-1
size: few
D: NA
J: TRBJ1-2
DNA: TGCGCCAGCAGCCAAGGCGGCGCGACGGACTATGGCTACACCTTC
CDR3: CASSQGGATDYGYTF

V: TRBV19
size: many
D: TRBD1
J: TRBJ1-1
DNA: TGTGCCAGTAGTATAGATGCGACAGGGCCGGACACTGAAGCTTTCTTT
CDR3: CASSIDATGPDTEAFF

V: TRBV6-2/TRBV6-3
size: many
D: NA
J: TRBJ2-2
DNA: TGTGCCAGCAGTTACCCCAGGGGCCACACCGGGGAGCTGTTTTTT
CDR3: CASSYPRGHTGELFF

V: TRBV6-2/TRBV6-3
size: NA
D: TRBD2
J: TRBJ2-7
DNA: TGTACCAGCAGTTCGCTAGCGGGATGGTCCCACGAGCAGTACTTC
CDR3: CTSSSLAGWSHEQYF

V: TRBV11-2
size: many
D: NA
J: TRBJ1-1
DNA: TGTGCCAGCAGCTTAGGGGGCGCGGGGTACAGGACTGAAGCTTTCTTT
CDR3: CASSLGGAGYRTEAFF

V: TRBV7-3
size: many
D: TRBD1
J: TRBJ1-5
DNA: TGTGCCAGTGCGGGACAGCGTTCTTATCAGCCCCAGCATTTT
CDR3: CASAGQRSYQPQHF

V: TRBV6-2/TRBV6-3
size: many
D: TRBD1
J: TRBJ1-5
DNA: TGTGCCAGCAAGGGGACAGGCAGGATCAATCAGCCCCAGCATTTT
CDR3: CASKGTGRINQPQHF